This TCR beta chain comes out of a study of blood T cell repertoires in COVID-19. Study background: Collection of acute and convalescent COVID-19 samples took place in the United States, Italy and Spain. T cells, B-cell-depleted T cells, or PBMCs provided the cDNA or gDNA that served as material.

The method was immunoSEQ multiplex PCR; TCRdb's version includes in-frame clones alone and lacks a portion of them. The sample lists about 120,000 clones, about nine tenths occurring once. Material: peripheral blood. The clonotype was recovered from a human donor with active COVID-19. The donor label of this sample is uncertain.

CDR3 nucleotides: TGTGCCAGCAGTTACTCTTCAGGGAGCAATCAGCCCCAGCATTTT. This translates into CASSYSSGSNQPQHF. The chain uses TRBV6-6 and TRBJ1-5; D perhaps matches TRBD1 (5 bases). Looked up from germline, CDR1 is MNHNY and CDR2 is SVGAGI (reference sequence). V was trimmed by 0 bases and J by 1 base, leaving 7 bases between them. The CDR3 is 15 residues long.